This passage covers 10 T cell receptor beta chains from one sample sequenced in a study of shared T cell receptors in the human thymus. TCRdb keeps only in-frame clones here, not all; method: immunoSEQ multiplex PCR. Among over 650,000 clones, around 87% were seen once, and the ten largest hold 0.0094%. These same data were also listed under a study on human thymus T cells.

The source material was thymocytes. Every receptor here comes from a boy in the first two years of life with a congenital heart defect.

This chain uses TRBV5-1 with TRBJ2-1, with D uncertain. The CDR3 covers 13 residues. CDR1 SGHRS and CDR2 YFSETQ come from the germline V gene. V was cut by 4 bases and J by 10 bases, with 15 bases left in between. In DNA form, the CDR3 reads TGCGCCAGCAGCCGAATGGAGACTGGGGAGCAGTTCTTC. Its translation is CASSRMETGEQFF.

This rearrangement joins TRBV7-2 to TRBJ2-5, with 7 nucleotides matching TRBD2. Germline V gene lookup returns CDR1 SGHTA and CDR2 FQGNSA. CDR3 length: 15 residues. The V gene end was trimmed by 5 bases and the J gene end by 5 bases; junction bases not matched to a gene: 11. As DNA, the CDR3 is TGTGCCAGCAGCACCTCCGGAGGACTAGGGGAGACCCAGTACTTC. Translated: CASSTSGGLGETQYF. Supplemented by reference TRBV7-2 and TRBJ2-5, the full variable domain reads GAGVSQSPSNKVTEKGKDVELRCDPISGHTALYWYRQSLGQGLEFLIYFQGNSAPDKSGLPSDRFSAERTGGSVSTLTIQRTQQEDSAVYLCASSTSGGLGETQYFGPGTRLLVL.

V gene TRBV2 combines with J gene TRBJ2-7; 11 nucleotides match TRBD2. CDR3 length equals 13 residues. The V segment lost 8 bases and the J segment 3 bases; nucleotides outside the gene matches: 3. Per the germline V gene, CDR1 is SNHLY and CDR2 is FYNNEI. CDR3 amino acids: CASGLAGNYEQYF. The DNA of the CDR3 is TGTGCCAGCGGACTAGCGGGCAACTACGAGCAGTACTTC.

CDR3 sequence (DNA): TGTGCCAGCAGACTAACCGGGACACAGTCCTACAATGAGCAGTTCTTC. It encodes CASRLTGTQSYNEQFF. The rearrangement joins TRBV27 to TRBJ2-1; D is possibly TRBD1 (6 bases). Between the trimmed V and J ends, which lost 6 bases and 1 base, there was a span of 16 bases. The CDR3 length is 16 residues. Germline-derived CDR1 and CDR2 are MNHEY and SMNVEV (reference sequence).

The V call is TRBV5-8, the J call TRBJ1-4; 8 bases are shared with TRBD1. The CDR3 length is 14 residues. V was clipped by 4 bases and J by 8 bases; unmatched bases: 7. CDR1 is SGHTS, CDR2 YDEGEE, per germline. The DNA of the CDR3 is TGTGCCAGCAGCCTAGGACAGGGCCGGGAAAAACTGTTTTTT. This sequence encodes CASSLGQGREKLFF.

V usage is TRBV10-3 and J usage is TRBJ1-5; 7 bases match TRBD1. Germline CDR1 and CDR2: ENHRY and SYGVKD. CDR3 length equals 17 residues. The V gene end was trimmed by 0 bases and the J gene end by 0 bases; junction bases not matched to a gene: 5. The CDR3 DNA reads TGTGCCATCAGTGAGTCTGGGACAGATTTTAGCAATCAGCCCCAGCATTTT. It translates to CAISESGTDFSNQPQHF.

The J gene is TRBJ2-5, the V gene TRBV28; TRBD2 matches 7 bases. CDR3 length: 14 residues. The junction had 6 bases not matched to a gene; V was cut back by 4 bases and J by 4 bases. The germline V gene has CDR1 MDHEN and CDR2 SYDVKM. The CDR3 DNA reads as TGTGCCAGCAGTTGCCCCGGCGGGGGAGAGACCCAGTACTTC. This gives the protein CASSCPGGGETQYF.

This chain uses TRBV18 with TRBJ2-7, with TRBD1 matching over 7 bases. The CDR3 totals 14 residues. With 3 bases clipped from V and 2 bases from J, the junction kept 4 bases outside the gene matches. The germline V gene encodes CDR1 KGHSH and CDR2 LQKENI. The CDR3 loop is CASSPRGPPYEQYF. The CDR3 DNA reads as TGTGCCAGCTCACCGAGGGGGCCCCCCTACGAGCAGTACTTC.

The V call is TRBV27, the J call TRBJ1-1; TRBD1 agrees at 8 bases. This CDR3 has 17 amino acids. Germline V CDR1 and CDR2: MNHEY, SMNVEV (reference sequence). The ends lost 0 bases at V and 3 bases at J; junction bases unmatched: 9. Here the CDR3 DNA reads TGTGCCAGCAGTTTATCCAGGGGGCGCCCGATATACACTGAAGCTTTCTTT. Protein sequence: CASSLSRGRPIYTEAFF.

For the CDR3, the DNA is TGTGCCAGCAGCTTCTTAGCGGGGTACACAGATACGCAGTATTTT. Amino acid sequence: CASSFLAGYTDTQYF. V and J are TRBV7-3 and TRBJ2-3, with 8 bases aligning to TRBD2. CDR1 and CDR2 (germline): SGHTA, FQGTGA. Germline trimming cut 3 bases from V and 2 bases from J; bases unmatched to any gene: 4. The CDR3 has 15 amino acids.